These 13 T cell receptor beta chains came from one sample sequenced in a study of shared clonotypes between healthy human individuals. Data came from immunoSEQ multiplex PCR; TCRdb stores just in-frame clones and leaves some out. The profile covers some 2,400,000 clones, with approximately 96% appearing a single time and approximately 0.13% taken by the ten largest. The sequenced sample was naive CD4+ T cells sorted from blood. Sample subset: CD45RA+ positively selected. The receptors come from a young man in good health.

The CDR3 spells CASSSLTGSSYNEQFF. For the CDR3, the DNA is TGTGCCAGCAGTTCACTGACGGGAAGCTCCTACAATGAGCAGTTCTTC. V usage is TRBV28 and J usage is TRBJ2-1, with TRBD2 as a possible D gene (5 bases). The CDR3 extends over 16 amino acids. Germline CDR1 and CDR2: MDHEN and SYDVKM. The ends were cut back, 4 bases at V and 0 bases at J, with 13 bases in the middle.

V usage is TRBV18 and J usage is TRBJ2-5; 7 positions agree with TRBD1. The CDR3 runs to 15 residues. The V gene end was trimmed by 3 bases and the J gene end by 1 base; junction bases not matched to a gene: 5. CDR1 and CDR2 (germline): KGHSH, LQKENI. The CDR3 loop reads CASSPKTGSQETQYF. The CDR3 bases are TGTGCCAGCTCACCGAAGACAGGGAGCCAAGAGACCCAGTACTTC.

In this sample, this clone turned up once. The chain joins TRBV27 to TRBJ2-3, with 11 bases identical to TRBD1. Germline CDR1 and CDR2: MNHEY and SMNVEV (reference sequence). The CDR3 consists of 16 residues. With V trimmed by 4 bases and J by 5 bases, 8 bases remained unmatched. The CDR3 nucleotides read TGTGCCAGCAGTTCCGGGACAGGGGGTTTAATAGATACGCAGTATTTT. Translating it yields CASSSGTGGLIDTQYF.

This rearrangement joins TRBV6-5 to TRBJ2-7, with 8 bases identical to TRBD1. This CDR3 is 12 amino acids long. The J segment lost 2 bases and the V segment lost 11 bases, leaving 5 bases of the junction unmatched. CDR1 and CDR2 from the germline V gene are MNHEY and SVGAGI. CDR3 residues: CAPGQATYEQYF. The CDR3 coding sequence is TGTGCCCCGGGACAGGCCACCTACGAGCAGTACTTC.

This clone was detected once. The chain is built from TRBV30 and TRBJ2-6; D might be TRBD1 (5 bases). V was cut by 2 bases and J by 0 bases, with 29 bases left in between. Germline V gene data show CDR1 as GTSNPN and CDR2 as SVGIG (reference sequence). There are 22 residues in the CDR3. CDR3 sequence (DNA): TGTGCCTGGAGTCTCCAGGGTTCCCCTTGGGGTCCCGTTAACTCTGGGGCCAACGTCCTGACTTTC. Translated, it gives CAWSLQGSPWGPVNSGANVLTF.

The V call is TRBV19, the J call TRBJ1-6; D is unresolved. The CDR3 has 14 residues. The germline CDR1 and CDR2 sequences are LNHDA and SQIVND (reference sequence). The germline V and J ends were trimmed by 7 bases and 7 bases, with 14 bases remaining between them. The CDR3 DNA reads as TGTGCCAGTAATGAGAACAGCAAGAATTCACCCCTCCACTTT. It is translated as CASNENSKNSPLHF.

The chain is built from TRBV7-2 and TRBJ1-6; 9 bases match TRBD1. CDR1 and CDR2 from the germline V gene are SGHTA and FQGNSA. With 5 bases clipped from V and 10 bases from J, the junction kept 6 bases outside the gene matches. The CDR3 extends over 14 amino acids. As DNA, the CDR3 is TGTGCCAGCAGCCCTTCGGACAGGGGATCACCCCTCCACTTT. Its protein product is CASSPSDRGSPLHF.

The chain recombines TRBV5-1 with TRBJ2-7; 10 bases map to TRBD2. The germline CDR1 and CDR2 sequences are SGHRS and YFSETQ. The V segment lost 4 bases and the J segment 4 bases; nucleotides outside the gene matches: 14. CDR3 length: 17 amino acids. The CDR3 region has the DNA TGCGCCAGCAGCGGCAAATCAGCGGGAGGGGGCCGTTACGAGCAGTACTTC. This gives the protein CASSGKSAGGGRYEQYF.

The chain is built from TRBV11-3 and TRBJ2-3, with D possibly being TRBD1 (5 bases). The CDR3 has 14 residues. The V end lost 5 bases, the J end lost 2 bases, and 11 bases lay between the germline ends. Germline V gives CDR1 SGHNT, CDR2 YENEEA. Here the CDR3 DNA reads TGTGCCAGCAGCAGGGGCGACCCCACAGATACGCAGTATTTT. Its protein product is CASSRGDPTDTQYF.

J is TRBJ2-7 and V is TRBV7-2; 7 bases agree with TRBD2. Germline loops: CDR1 SGHTA, CDR2 FQGNSA. The V segment lost 4 bases and the J segment 6 bases; nucleotides outside the gene matches: 3. The CDR3 runs to 12 residues. CDR3: CASSSGGFEQYF. In DNA, the CDR3 is TGTGCCAGCAGCTCCGGGGGGTTCGAGCAGTACTTC.

This chain uses TRBV5-1 with TRBJ2-5, with D possibly being TRBD1 or TRBD2 (5 bases each). CDR3 length: 18 residues. Germline loops: CDR1 SGHRS, CDR2 YFSETQ. V was shortened by 4 bases and J by 1 base, with 23 bases between the two germline ends. The CDR3 nucleotides are TGCGCCAGCAGCCTGGGGGTGATGATGGACCTACTCCAAGAGACCCAGTACTTC. Its protein product is CASSLGVMMDLLQETQYF.

The rearrangement links TRBV30 to TRBJ1-6; D is unresolved. Trimming pared 3 bases from V and 11 bases from J, leaving 11 bases between. Germline V lookup: CDR1 GTSNPN, CDR2 SVGIG (reference sequence). This CDR3 contains 12 residues. This CDR3 is CAWSFVMAPLHF. The CDR3 DNA is TGTGCCTGGAGCTTCGTGATGGCACCCCTCCACTTT.

V usage is TRBV10-3 and J usage is TRBJ1-6; D is ambiguous. From germline, CDR1 is ENHRY and CDR2 SYGVKD. The CDR3 extends over 12 amino acids. Trimming left V 7 bases short and J 8 bases short, with 9 bases between. The CDR3 is CAIKSKDSPLHF. CDR3 nucleotides: TGTGCCATCAAGAGTAAGGATTCACCCCTCCACTTT.